These 31 T cell receptor beta chains were sequenced from one sample in a study of blood T cell repertoires in COVID-19. Assay: immunoSEQ multiplex PCR; the TCRdb copy retains only in-frame clones and omits some. The data show 200,000 to 250,000 clones, approximately 89% seen once. The source material was PBMCs or T cells enriched from blood (not recorded which). The receptors were gathered from a woman in her twenties or thirties who had been exposed to COVID-19.

DNA of the CDR3: TGTGCCAGCAGCGTTCTCGACAGGAACTACGAGCAGTACTTC. Translating it yields CASSVLDRNYEQYF. This rearrangement joins TRBV5-4 to TRBJ2-7, with D maybe TRBD1 (6 bases). In germline, CDR1 is SGHNT, CDR2 YYREEE (reference sequence). The CDR3 runs 14 residues. The V gene lost 4 bases and the J gene lost 3 bases, with 14 bases spanning the gap.

The chain couples TRBV2 to TRBJ2-3, with 10 bases aligning to TRBD1. Per germline, CDR1 SNHLY and CDR2 FYNNEI. The CDR3 has 14 residues. After removal of 7 bases from V and 4 bases from J, the junction contained 5 bases not matched to a gene. The CDR3 DNA sequence: TGTGCCAGCAATCCGACAGGGGGCGCAGATACGCAGTATTTT. Translating gives CASNPTGGADTQYF.

CDR3 sequence (DNA): TGTGCCAGCAGCTTAGTCCCGGGACTAACACACGCGAACACCGGGGAGCTGTTTTTT. It translates to CASSLVPGLTHANTGELFF. The chain links TRBV7-3 to TRBJ2-2, with 7 bases matching TRBD2. The CDR3 is 19 residues long. Germline-derived CDR1 and CDR2 are SGHTA and FQGTGA. V lost 2 bases, J lost 0 bases, and 12 bases stayed unmatched.

The rearrangement links TRBV10-2 to TRBJ2-7, with TRBD2 as a possible D gene (6 bases). The CDR3 totals 13 residues. Deletions cut 4 bases from V and 3 bases from J, with 10 bases between. Germline CDR1 is WSHSY and CDR2 is SAAADI. CDR3: CASSVGSGYEQYF. In DNA form, the CDR3 reads TGCGCCAGCAGTGTAGGTAGCGGCTACGAGCAGTACTTC.

V is TRBV5-6 and J is TRBJ1-1; D is unresolved. The CDR3 totals 15 residues. Germline CDR1 and CDR2: SGHDT and YYEEEE. Deletions cut 2 bases from V and 1 base from J, with 12 bases between. As DNA, the CDR3 is TGTGCCAGCAGCTTACTAAATCTCCAGAACACTGAAGCTTTCTTT. Translation gives CASSLLNLQNTEAFF.

The DNA for the CDR3 is TGTGCCAGCAGCCAGCTAGCGGGAGGTGCCTACAATGAGCAGTTCTTC. It translates to CASSQLAGGAYNEQFF. V usage is TRBV11-1 and J usage is TRBJ2-1, with 11 bases matching TRBD2. This CDR3 is 16 amino acids long. Germline V gene data show CDR1 as SGHAT and CDR2 as FQDESV (reference sequence). V shed 5 bases and J 2 bases; nucleotides not matched to a gene: 5.

The genes are TRBV28 and TRBJ2-7; 7 bases line up with TRBD2. This CDR3 is 17 amino acids long. Germline V gives CDR1 MDHEN, CDR2 SYDVKM. V shed 3 bases and J 2 bases; nucleotides not matched to a gene: 13. The CDR3 bases are TGTGCCAGCAGTTTCCCCTCCAGCGGGAAGCCCCCCTACGAGCAGTACTTC. Translated: CASSFPSSGKPPYEQYF.

This clone has more than one count but fewer than ten. The V gene is TRBV12-3 or TRBV12-4, the J gene TRBJ1-3; no clear D. Trimming took off 4 bases at V and 8 bases at J, with 9 bases between the two ends. CDR3 size: 12 residues. CDR3 sequence reads: CASSSSGDTIYF. CDR3 coding DNA: TGTGCCAGCAGTTCCTCCGGGGACACCATATATTTT.

The CDR3, as DNA: TGTGCCAGCAGACCTATAACGCGGGAGGGGAACACCGGGGAGCTGTTTTTT. Translating gives CASRPITREGNTGELFF. The gene calls are TRBV11-2 and TRBJ2-2; 9 nucleotides agree with TRBD2. Germline CDR1 and CDR2: SGHAT and FQNNGV. The CDR3 runs to 17 residues. The V and J ends lost 6 bases and 1 base, in that order; junction bases with no gene match: 9.

The rearrangement uses TRBV5-1 and TRBJ1-1, with unresolved D. In germline, CDR1 is SGHRS, CDR2 YFSETQ. V lost 6 bases and J lost 3, with 12 bases in between. This CDR3 is 13 amino acids long. The CDR3 DNA reads TGCGCCAGCAAGAGGGATGGGTACACTGAAGCTTTCTTT. It translates to CASKRDGYTEAFF.

The chain carries TRBV5-1 and TRBJ2-7; weak D call: TRBD1 (6 bases). Germline CDR1 reads SGHRS; CDR2 reads YFSETQ. This CDR3 is built from 13 residues. V gave up 1 base and J gave up 4 bases, with 9 bases separating them. CDR3 region: CASSLTGTYEQYF. The CDR3 coding sequence is TGCGCCAGCAGCTTGACAGGGACATACGAGCAGTACTTC.

This rearrangement joins TRBV13 to TRBJ1-2, with TRBD1 matching 8 bases. Germline V lookup: CDR1 PRHDT, CDR2 FYEKMQ (reference sequence). The CDR3 sequence is 14 residues long. V dropped 6 bases and J dropped 3; count of bases not matched to a gene: 6. Written as DNA, the CDR3 is TGTGCCAGCAGACCGCAGGGGGCGGACTATGGCTACACCTTC. Protein: CASRPQGADYGYTF.

V gene TRBV4-1 combines with J gene TRBJ1-5; possibly TRBD1 for D (5 bases). V shed 5 bases and J shed 5 bases, with 22 bases lying between them. This CDR3 has 17 residues. The germline gives CDR1 MGHRA, CDR2 YSYEKL. CDR3 nucleotide sequence: TGCGCCAGCAGCTCACCCGAAAGGGGCCCCTTAGATCAGCCCCAGCATTTT. It is translated as CASSSPERGPLDQPQHF.

The V call is TRBV5-1, the J call TRBJ1-2, with TRBD1 as a possible D gene (6 bases). The germline V and J ends were trimmed by 0 bases and 6 bases, with 15 bases remaining between them. The CDR3 length is 15 residues. Germline values: CDR1 SGHRS, CDR2 YFSETQ. This CDR3 reads CASSLAGGGYDGYTF. As DNA, the CDR3 is TGCGCCAGCAGCTTGGCTGGGGGCGGGTATGATGGCTACACCTTC.

This clone was recorded a few times. CDR3 amino acids: CASSPYDPQVFSNQPQHF. Written as DNA, the CDR3 is TGTGCCAGCAGTCCCTACGACCCGCAGGTATTTAGCAATCAGCCCCAGCATTTT. The V gene is TRBV27, the J gene TRBJ1-5, with D uncertain. CDR1 and CDR2 from the germline V gene are MNHEY and SMNVEV (reference sequence). The length of the CDR3 is 18 residues. V lost 5 bases and J 0 bases, leaving 20 bases between the germline ends.

This CDR3 is CAISEVNRPQHF. CDR3 DNA sequence: TGTGCCATCAGTGAGGTAAACAGGCCCCAGCATTTT. The chain joins TRBV10-3 to TRBJ1-5; D is ambiguous. The CDR3 runs to 12 residues. V was clipped by 2 bases and J by 9 bases, with 8 bases between them. CDR1 is ENHRY, CDR2 SYGVKD, per germline.

This chain uses TRBV7-9 with TRBJ1-3; unclear D gene. CDR3 size: 16 residues. V dropped 4 bases and J dropped 0 bases, with 13 bases sitting between them. Germline CDR1 SEHNR, CDR2 FQNEAQ (reference sequence). The CDR3 loop is CASSSSKPLSGNTIYF. In DNA, the CDR3 is TGTGCCAGCAGCTCTAGCAAGCCGCTCTCTGGAAACACCATATATTTT.

The V and J genes are TRBV9 and TRBJ1-2, with 8 nucleotides matching TRBD1. The trim removed 0 bases at V and 7 bases at J, leaving 11 bases unmatched. Germline V gene data show CDR1 as SGDLS and CDR2 as YYNGEE. This CDR3 spans 16 amino acids. CDR3 residues: CASSVVTDRVEIGYTF. CDR3 in DNA: TGTGCCAGCAGCGTAGTGACGGACAGGGTTGAGATTGGCTACACCTTC.

This chain uses TRBV5-1 with TRBJ2-2; D not certain. V lost 2 bases and J lost 6, with 14 bases in between. The CDR3 covers 15 residues. From germline, CDR1 is SGHRS and CDR2 YFSETQ. The CDR3 spells CASSFAVLGPGELFF. CDR3 coding DNA: TGCGCCAGCAGCTTCGCGGTTTTAGGTCCCGGGGAGCTGTTTTTT.

The chain is built from TRBV6-6 and TRBJ2-7; a possible D gene is TRBD1 (6 bases). The CDR3 sequence is 14 residues long. Trimming left V 7 bases short and J 4 bases short, with 17 bases between. In germline, CDR1 is MNHNY, CDR2 SVGAGI (reference sequence). The CDR3 region is CASTRTARKYEQYF. The CDR3 DNA reads TGTGCCAGCACCCGGACAGCGAGGAAATACGAGCAGTACTTC.

This chain connects TRBV6-1 to TRBJ1-2; no reliable D call. CDR3 length equals 13 residues. Between the trimmed V and J ends, which lost 3 bases and 2 bases, there was a span of 7 bases. From germline, CDR1 is MNHNS and CDR2 SASEGT. The CDR3 protein is CASSDTENYGYTF. CDR3 coding DNA: TGTGCCAGCAGTGACACAGAAAACTATGGCTACACCTTC.

The chain recombines TRBV11-1 with TRBJ2-1; 9 bases line up with TRBD2. Germline V gene data show CDR1 as SGHAT and CDR2 as FQDESV (reference sequence). The J segment lost 5 bases and the V segment lost 2 bases, leaving 7 bases of the junction unmatched. The length of the CDR3 is 16 residues. CDR3 in amino acids: CASSLSRLAGNNEQFF. The DNA of the CDR3 is TGTGCCAGCAGCTTATCTAGGCTAGCGGGAAACAATGAGCAGTTCTTC.

The rearrangement uses TRBV28 and TRBJ1-5; tentatively, D is TRBD1 (5 bases). CDR1 is MDHEN, CDR2 SYDVKM, per germline. The CDR3 is made up of 15 amino acids. V shed 6 bases and J shed 6 bases, with 18 bases lying between them. The CDR3 loop reads CASSKTVGDSQPQHF. The CDR3, as DNA: TGTGCCAGCAGCAAGACAGTAGGCGACAGTCAGCCCCAGCATTTT.

The genes are TRBV2 and TRBJ1-5; 7 positions match TRBD1. Unmatched junction bases numbered 4, after V lost 5 bases and J lost 3 bases. Looked up from germline, CDR1 is SNHLY and CDR2 is FYNNEI. CDR3 length equals 14 residues. The CDR3 loop is CASSRDSFNQPQHF. The DNA for the CDR3 is TGTGCCAGCAGTAGGGACAGTTTCAATCAGCCCCAGCATTTT.

The chain is built from TRBV28 and TRBJ1-1; unclear D gene. The CDR3 is 13 residues long. The germline V gene encodes CDR1 MDHEN and CDR2 SYDVKM. V gave up 5 bases and J gave up 4 bases, with 11 bases separating them. CDR3 DNA sequence: TGTGCCAGCAGTCTCAGTCTCCCCACTGAAGCTTTCTTT. Translation: CASSLSLPTEAFF.

This rearrangement joins TRBV19 to TRBJ2-1; the match to TRBD2 covers 8 bases. The CDR3 contains 18 residues. The V gene's germline CDR1 is LNHDA and CDR2 SQIVND (reference sequence). The V segment lost 0 bases and the J segment 0 bases; nucleotides outside the gene matches: 7. The CDR3 bases are TGTGCCAGTAGTATAGATCTCCCGGGAGGGCCCTCCTACAATGAGCAGTTCTTC. It codes for CASSIDLPGGPSYNEQFF.

This chain joins TRBV19 and TRBJ2-1; TRBD1 agrees at 8 bases. The junction had 6 bases not matched to a gene; V was cut back by 2 bases and J by 0 bases. Germline CDR1 LNHDA, CDR2 SQIVND (reference sequence). The CDR3 runs 17 residues. CDR3 region: CASSIIPGGSSYNEQFF. CDR3 nucleotides: TGTGCCAGTAGTATAATCCCAGGGGGCAGCTCCTACAATGAGCAGTTCTTC.

This sequence joins TRBV14 and TRBJ1-6; D perhaps matches TRBD1 (6 bases). Germline CDR1 is SGHDN and CDR2 is FVKESK. Trimming cost V 4 bases and J 8 bases, with 12 bases left between them. The CDR3 has 14 amino acids. The CDR3 DNA sequence: TGTGCCAGCAGCCGATTTCGGACAGATTCACCCCTCCACTTT. This encodes CASSRFRTDSPLHF.

The chain couples TRBV19 to TRBJ2-7; 10 nucleotides align to TRBD2. CDR3 length: 15 amino acids. The germline CDR1 and CDR2 sequences are LNHDA and SQIVND (reference sequence). J was trimmed by 1 base and V by 4 bases; bases with no gene match: 4. Here the CDR3 DNA reads TGTGCCAGTAGTAACGGACTAGCGGCATCCTACGAGCAGTACTTC. Encoded protein: CASSNGLAASYEQYF.

The chain recombines TRBV19 with TRBJ2-1, with 11 bases identical to TRBD2. This CDR3 has 15 residues. Germline assignment: CDR1 LNHDA and CDR2 SQIVND (reference sequence). Germline trimming cut 4 bases from V and 9 bases from J; bases unmatched to any gene: 8. The CDR3: CASSRSSGRYSEQFF. In DNA, the CDR3 is TGTGCCAGTAGTAGGTCTAGCGGGAGGTATAGTGAGCAGTTCTTC.

V gene TRBV18 combines with J gene TRBJ2-1, with 13 bases lining up with TRBD2. CDR1 is KGHSH, CDR2 LQKENI, per germline. The CDR3 consists of 14 residues. V was pared by 4 bases and J by 12 bases, with 6 bases of the junction left unmatched. The chain's CDR3 is CASSRGTSGNWQFF. The CDR3 coding sequence is TGTGCCAGCTCACGGGGGACTAGCGGGAATTGGCAGTTCTTC.